Listed below are T cell receptor beta chains from one sample, sequenced in a study of CD8 T cells in Susac syndrome. TCRdb reanalysed the immunoSEQ multiplex PCR reads using MiXCR and keeps one entry per CDR3 protein. There are 150,000 to 200,000 distinct CDR3 sequences in the sample; just over 90% occur only once, and roughly 0.08% lies in the top ten. Source material: CD4+ T cells from PBMCs. These receptors all stem from a human donor in good health. Both conserved end residues are part of each CDR3. Each record gives: J gene, V gene, D gene, clone size, CDR3 protein, CDR3 DNA. A D gene is named only where the DNA matches it firmly. Clone size is stated in some rows and not others, as once, few, many or a class when expanded.

J: TRBJ1-1
V: TRBV9
D: -
size: -
CDR3: CASSVVRGSAEAFF
DNA: TGTGCCAGCAGCGTAGTCCGGGGTAGTGCTGAAGCTTTCTTT

J: TRBJ1-2
V: TRBV19
D: -
size: -
CDR3: CASSMGTDSYTF
DNA: TGTGCCAGTAGTATGGGCACCGACAGCTACACCTTC

J: TRBJ1-2
V: TRBV20-1
D: -
size: -
CDR3: CSARENYGYTF
DNA: TGCAGTGCTAGAGAGAACTATGGCTACACCTTC

J: TRBJ2-7
V: TRBV5-1
D: TRBD2
size: once
CDR3: CASSWAGGAYEQYF
DNA: TGCGCCAGCAGCTGGGCGGGGGGGGCCTACGAGCAGTACTTC

J: TRBJ1-1
V: TRBV5-1
D: -
size: -
CDR3: CASGDLVTEAFF
DNA: TGCGCCAGCGGAGATCTGGTCACTGAAGCTTTCTTT

J: TRBJ2-5
V: TRBV12-3/TRBV12-4
D: -
size: once
CDR3: CASSTSGPLGTQYF
DNA: TGTGCCAGCAGTACCAGCGGACCCCTCGGGACCCAGTACTTC

J: TRBJ2-5
V: TRBV2
D: -
size: -
CDR3: CASSTQNHQETQYF
DNA: TGTGCCAGCAGTACTCAGAACCACCAAGAGACCCAGTACTTC

J: TRBJ2-7
V: TRBV11-2
D: TRBD2
size: -
CDR3: CASSLLAGFYEQYF
DNA: TGTGCCAGCAGCTTACTAGCGGGATTCTACGAGCAGTACTTC

J: TRBJ1-1
V: TRBV12-5
D: -
size: -
CDR3: CASESDGYTEAFF
DNA: TGTGCTAGTGAATCGGACGGTTACACTGAAGCTTTCTTT

J: TRBJ2-5
V: TRBV20-1
D: -
size: -
CDR3: CSAALQGSGETQYF
DNA: TGCAGTGCTGCGTTACAGGGGAGCGGGGAGACCCAGTACTTC

J: TRBJ2-1
V: TRBV28
D: -
size: -
CDR3: CASSGASYNEQFF
DNA: TGTGCCAGCTCGGGCGCCTCCTACAATGAGCAGTTCTTC

J: TRBJ2-1
V: TRBV19
D: TRBD2
size: -
CDR3: CASGSEREAYNEQFF
DNA: TGTGCCAGCGGTAGCGAGCGGGAGGCGTACAATGAGCAGTTCTTC

J: TRBJ1-5
V: TRBV20-1
D: -
size: -
CDR3: CSARGNNNQPQHF
DNA: TGCAGTGCAAGAGGGAACAACAATCAGCCCCAGCATTTT

J: TRBJ2-3
V: TRBV7-2
D: -
size: -
CDR3: CASSLRISDTQYF
DNA: TGTGCCAGCAGCTTACGAATCTCAGATACGCAGTATTTT

J: TRBJ2-4
V: TRBV18
D: TRBD1
size: -
CDR3: CASSPTGTNIQYF
DNA: TGTGCCAGCTCACCGACAGGGACAAACATTCAGTACTTC

J: TRBJ2-2
V: TRBV6-6
D: -
size: -
CDR3: CASSIYLEAGELFF
DNA: TGTGCCAGCAGCATATACTTGGAGGCCGGGGAGCTGTTTTTT

J: TRBJ2-4
V: TRBV10-1
D: -
size: -
CDR3: CASSPDGRNIQYF
DNA: TGCGCCAGCAGCCCGGACGGACGAAACATTCAGTACTTC

J: TRBJ2-5
V: TRBV6-4
D: -
size: -
CDR3: CASSDARGLQETQYF
DNA: TGTGCCAGCAGTGACGCCAGGGGTCTTCAAGAGACCCAGTACTTC

J: TRBJ1-2
V: TRBV6-2/TRBV6-3
D: -
size: -
CDR3: CASSSEEWTGGYTF
DNA: TGTGCCAGCAGCTCCGAGGAGTGGACGGGGGGCTACACCTTC

J: TRBJ2-5
V: TRBV12-3/TRBV12-4
D: TRBD2
size: -
CDR3: CASYSSGGAGGTQYF
DNA: TGTGCCAGCTATTCTAGTGGTGGAGCGGGAGGTACCCAGTACTTC

J: TRBJ1-1
V: TRBV30
D: -
size: -
CDR3: CAWSFHGAGTFF
DNA: TGTGCCTGGAGTTTTCATGGGGCAGGGACTTTCTTT

J: TRBJ2-5
V: TRBV7-2
D: TRBD1
size: -
CDR3: CASSGGTGGMETQYF
DNA: TGTGCCAGCAGCGGGGGGACAGGGGGTATGGAGACCCAGTACTTC

J: TRBJ2-2
V: TRBV30
D: -
size: -
CDR3: CAWSKGGSDTGELFF
DNA: TGTGCCTGGAGTAAAGGGGGGTCGGACACCGGGGAGCTGTTTTTT

J: TRBJ2-5
V: TRBV20-1
D: -
size: few
CDR3: CSVGAYQETQYF
DNA: TGCAGTGTTGGGGCTTACCAAGAGACCCAGTACTTC

J: TRBJ2-6
V: TRBV5-1
D: -
size: once
CDR3: CASSLVVSGANVLTF
DNA: TGCGCCAGCAGCTTGGTAGTCTCTGGGGCCAACGTCCTGACTTTC

J: TRBJ1-2
V: TRBV20-1
D: -
size: -
CDR3: CSAAAGHNYGYTF
DNA: TGCAGTGCTGCGGCCGGACATAACTATGGCTACACCTTC

J: TRBJ2-3
V: TRBV19
D: -
size: once
CDR3: CASRTTVTDTQYF
DNA: TGTGCCAGTAGAACGACGGTCACAGATACGCAGTATTTT

J: TRBJ2-4
V: TRBV7-2
D: TRBD1
size: -
CDR3: CASSYYRGSIQYF
DNA: TGTGCCAGCAGCTACTACAGGGGTAGCATTCAGTACTTC

J: TRBJ2-5
V: TRBV28
D: -
size: few
CDR3: CASSLLLETQYF
DNA: TGTGCCAGCAGTTTACTTCTAGAGACCCAGTACTTC

J: TRBJ1-4
V: TRBV7-2
D: TRBD1
size: -
CDR3: CASSYGTGTEKLFF
DNA: TGTGCCAGCAGCTACGGGACAGGGACCGAAAAACTGTTTTTT

J: TRBJ1-1
V: TRBV29-1
D: -
size: -
CDR3: CSPRPPLWGRNTEAFF
DNA: TGCAGCCCACGCCCCCCGCTTTGGGGGAGGAACACTGAAGCTTTCTTT

J: TRBJ1-6
V: TRBV5-1
D: -
size: -
CDR3: CASSLGFRDSPLHF
DNA: TGCGCCAGCAGCTTGGGTTTTCGGGATTCACCCCTCCACTTT

J: TRBJ2-7
V: TRBV4-3
D: TRBD1
size: -
CDR3: CASSRQGDYEQYF
DNA: TGCGCCAGCAGCCGTCAGGGGGACTACGAGCAGTACTTC

J: TRBJ2-5
V: TRBV5-1
D: TRBD2
size: -
CDR3: CASSLKRERETQYF
DNA: TGCGCCAGCAGCTTAAAGCGGGAAAGAGAGACCCAGTACTTC

J: TRBJ2-3
V: TRBV3-1
D: -
size: few
CDR3: CASSQSTDTQYF
DNA: TGTGCCAGCAGCCAGTCCACAGATACGCAGTATTTT

J: TRBJ1-5
V: TRBV15
D: -
size: -
CDR3: CATSRDLGRGEGQPQHF
DNA: TGTGCCACCAGCAGAGATCTCGGCAGGGGAGAGGGTCAGCCCCAGCATTTT

J: TRBJ2-5
V: TRBV6-5
D: TRBD1
size: once
CDR3: CAIRDRVRGTQYF
DNA: TGTGCCATTAGAGACAGGGTCCGGGGGACCCAGTACTTC

J: TRBJ2-1
V: TRBV19
D: TRBD2
size: -
CDR3: CASSRDYSSYNEQFF
DNA: TGTGCCAGTAGTAGGGACTACAGCTCCTACAATGAGCAGTTCTTC

J: TRBJ1-5
V: TRBV6-1
D: -
size: -
CDR3: CASSGPARNQPQHF
DNA: TGTGCCAGCAGTGGCCCCGCCCGGAATCAGCCCCAGCATTTT

J: TRBJ2-7
V: TRBV28
D: TRBD2
size: -
CDR3: CASSLTGGPYEQYF
DNA: TGTGCCAGCAGTTTAACGGGAGGCCCTTACGAGCAGTACTTC

J: TRBJ2-6
V: TRBV12-3/TRBV12-4
D: TRBD1
size: -
CDR3: CASSHTGQGSFSGANVLTF
DNA: TGTGCCAGCAGCCATACAGGACAGGGTTCGTTCTCTGGGGCCAACGTCCTGACTTTC

J: TRBJ1-1
V: TRBV5-1
D: TRBD1
size: -
CDR3: CASSLTDTGAEAFF
DNA: TGCGCCAGCAGCTTGACAGATACAGGGGCTGAAGCTTTCTTT

J: TRBJ2-4
V: TRBV6-2/TRBV6-3
D: TRBD1
size: -
CDR3: CASSYSHRTGRNIQYF
DNA: TGTGCCAGCAGTTACTCCCACCGGACAGGGAGGAACATTCAGTACTTC

J: TRBJ2-1
V: TRBV2
D: TRBD2
size: -
CDR3: CASRRRAGLYNEQFF
DNA: TGTGCCAGCAGGCGGAGAGCGGGGTTGTACAATGAGCAGTTCTTC

J: TRBJ2-3
V: TRBV21-1
D: -
size: -
CDR3: CASSKGLAGGPSTDTQYF
DNA: TGTGCCAGCAGCAAAGGACTAGCGGGGGGCCCTAGCACAGATACGCAGTATTTT

J: TRBJ2-7
V: TRBV30
D: TRBD1
size: -
CDR3: CAWGMTGGIYEQYF
DNA: TGTGCCTGGGGGATGACAGGGGGGATCTACGAGCAGTACTTC

J: TRBJ2-2
V: TRBV2
D: TRBD1
size: -
CDR3: CASRYQGAVGELFF
DNA: TGTGCCAGCAGATATCAGGGGGCGGTCGGGGAGCTGTTTTTT

J: TRBJ1-2
V: TRBV20-1
D: TRBD1
size: -
CDR3: CIGTGVRGYTF
DNA: TGCATCGGGACAGGGGTGCGGGGCTACACCTTC

J: TRBJ2-2
V: TRBV6-1
D: -
size: -
CDR3: CASSALTVFGELFF
DNA: TGTGCCAGCAGTGCCCTGACAGTGTTCGGGGAGCTGTTTTTT

J: TRBJ2-2
V: TRBV3-1
D: -
size: -
CDR3: CASSLLGELFF
DNA: TGTGCCAGCAGCCTGCTCGGGGAGCTGTTTTTT

J: TRBJ2-7
V: TRBV4-1
D: -
size: -
CDR3: CASSQDEGGLYEQYF
DNA: TGCGCCAGCAGCCAAGATGAAGGGGGGCTCTACGAGCAGTACTTC

J: TRBJ2-7
V: TRBV2
D: TRBD2
size: -
CDR3: CASRPGLATYEQYF
DNA: TGTGCCAGCAGACCGGGACTAGCGACCTACGAGCAGTACTTC

J: TRBJ1-1
V: TRBV10-3
D: TRBD1
size: -
CDR3: CAIRRDREKNTEAFF
DNA: TGTGCCATCAGACGGGACAGGGAAAAGAACACTGAAGCTTTCTTT